The sequence of this T cell receptor (beta chain) was determined in a study of blood T cell repertoires in COVID-19. Study at large: The United States, Italy and Spain provided the acute and convalescent COVID-19 samples. From T cells, B-cell-depleted T cells, or PBMCs came the material, which was cDNA or gDNA.

Across about two dozen US areas, participants ranged in age from roughly 18 to 95 years. Cohort placement rested on clinical history that participants reported themselves. The germline gives CDR1 KGHSH, CDR2 LQKENI. Trimming pared 3 bases from V and 5 bases from J, leaving 14 bases between. The CDR3 loop spans 15 amino acids. The assay was immunoSEQ multiplex PCR, and TCRdb's table has in-frame clones only and misses some. The sample holds about 250,000 clones, around 84% seen once. The rearrangement uses TRBV18 and TRBJ2-1, with D possibly matching TRBD2 (6 bases). The sequencing sample was made of PBMCs or T cells enriched from blood (not recorded which). The TCR sequence derives from a man aged 35 to 55 who had recovered from COVID-19. DNA for the CDR3: TGTGCCAGCTCACCGCTCGGGACTCAGAACAATGAGCAGTTCTTC. As protein: CASSPLGTQNNEQFF.